This T cell receptor (beta chain) was recovered during a study of blood T cells in healthy people across ages. Study-level points and caveats: From one million sequenced T cells, diversity estimates were lower bounds. Reliance upon unsorted PBMCs precluded definitive naive versus antigen-experienced comparison.

The use of a sample-barcoded 5' primer and a J-beta primer mix characterized a second PCR of roughly 6 to 11 cycles. Every individual sample yielded 2.5 million or more paired-end reads (each containing CDR3). Each CDR3 protein is one row after TCRdb ran MiXCR on the 5' RACE reads. Of hundreds of thousands of distinct CDR3 sequences detected, more than 55% appear once; the ten largest clones hold around 25%. A note on this clonotype: Its target is not known.

V gave up 7 bases and J gave up 0 bases, with 12 bases separating them. Germline CDR1 MDHEN, CDR2 SYDVKM. This CDR3 spans 14 amino acids. The gene calls are TRBV28 and TRBJ1-1; D is possibly TRBD1 (6 bases). This clonotype was obtained from a middle-aged man in good health. Sequenced input: blood. The CDR3 reads CASISGQLNTEAFF. CDR3 nucleotides: TGTGCCAGCATCTCAGGACAGCTGAACACTGAAGCTTTCTTT.